Included here is one T cell receptor beta chain sequence, with context. Some clones are missing from TCRdb's copy, which holds only in-frame ones; the method was immunoSEQ multiplex PCR. The sample holds roughly 60,000 clones, around nine tenths seen once. The data derive from a study of technical replicates of blood from four donors. The CDR3 totals 15 residues. CDR1 SGHRS and CDR2 YFSETQ come from the germline V gene. Trimming removed 4 bases from V and 5 bases from J; junction bases left unmatched: 9. The chain recombines TRBV5-1 with TRBJ2-7; 10 nucleotides line up with TRBD1. What was sequenced was PBMCs. The receptor's source is a human donor in good health. Some clones in this sample may be carry-over from other donors' samples. CDR3 sequence: CASSLAGTGADEQYF. CDR3 nucleotide sequence: TGCGCCAGCAGCCTGGCCGGGACAGGGGCTGACGAGCAGTACTTC. The whole variable domain, remainder taken from reference TRBV5-1 and TRBJ2-7, is KAGVTQTPRYLIKTRGQQVTLSCSPISGHRSVSWYQQTPGQGLQFLFEYFSETQRNKGNFPGRFSGRQFSNSRSEMNVSTLELGDSALYLCASSLAGTGADEQYFGPGTRLTVT.